This passage covers 30 T cell receptor beta chains from one sample sequenced in a study of T cell responses to AZD1222 COVID-19 vaccine. Sequencing was performed with immunoSEQ multiplex PCR; in TCRdb, only in-frame clones are kept and a portion is missing. This sample carries around 120,000 clones, over 75% of them seen once, and the ten largest clones take roughly a tenth. Sequences were derived from peripheral blood, sampled on day 0 of AZD1222 vaccination. All receptors come from an adult in good health.

The chain couples TRBV5-1 to TRBJ2-7; D may correspond to TRBD1 or TRBD2 (5 bases each). The ends were cut back, 3 bases at V and 3 bases at J, with 16 bases in the middle. CDR3 length: 15 amino acids. CDR1 and CDR2 (germline): SGHRS, YFSETQ. DNA of the CDR3: TGCGCCAGCAGCTATTATACCGGGACCCTCTACGAGCAGTACTTC. Amino acids: CASSYYTGTLYEQYF.

The sample holds one count of this clone. This sequence joins TRBV19 and TRBJ1-2, with a possible D match to TRBD1 (5 bases). Trimming removed 6 bases at V and 0 bases at J, with 14 bases between. CDR1 and CDR2 (germline): LNHDA, SQIVND (reference sequence). The CDR3 covers 15 residues. Written as DNA, the CDR3 is TGTGCCAGTAGCAAACAGGATACCTCTAACTATGGCTACACCTTC. Its protein product is CASSKQDTSNYGYTF.

The chain combines TRBV5-1 with TRBJ2-2, with D perhaps TRBD1 (6 bases). V lost 3 bases, J lost 5 bases, and 14 bases lay in between. CDR1 SGHRS and CDR2 YFSETQ come from the germline V gene. This CDR3 has 15 amino acids. The CDR3, as DNA: TGCGCCAGCAGCTCGCCGGGACAATTAACCGGGGAGCTGTTTTTT. It translates to CASSSPGQLTGELFF.

The sample holds a few counts of this clone. The chain joins TRBV2 to TRBJ1-2; D remains ambiguous. Germline V gene sequence: CDR1 SNHLY, CDR2 FYNNEI. The CDR3 runs 12 residues. V shed 5 bases and J shed 8 bases, with 12 bases lying between them. CDR3 nucleotides: TGTGCCAGCAGTAAAGACCTAGGGGGCTACACCTTC. It encodes CASSKDLGGYTF.

The CDR3 reads CASMGAGTSTYEQYF. The CDR3 nucleotides read TGTGCCAGCATGGGTGCCGGGACAAGTACCTACGAGCAGTACTTC. The chain recombines TRBV6-4 with TRBJ2-7, with D possibly matching TRBD1 (6 bases). The V end was cut by 7 bases, the J end by 2 bases, with 18 bases between. Germline CDR1 reads MRHNA; CDR2 reads SNTAGT. CDR3 length: 15 amino acids.

The chain employs TRBV25-1 and TRBJ1-4; weak D call: TRBD1 (5 bases). The CDR3 length is 14 residues. Germline CDR1 MGHDK, CDR2 SYGVNS. The ends were cut back, 5 bases at V and 3 bases at J, with 10 bases in the middle. The CDR3 DNA sequence: TGTGCCAGCAGTTCTGGGGCAGCTAATGAAAAACTGTTTTTT. Protein sequence: CASSSGAANEKLFF.

This chain uses TRBV7-9 with TRBJ2-2; the match to TRBD2 covers 9 bases. The CDR3 length is 16 residues. V gave up 5 bases and J gave up 1 base; unmatched junction bases: 5. Germline V gene data show CDR1 as SEHNR and CDR2 as FQNEAQ (reference sequence). CDR3 region: CASSLTSGRNTGELFF. CDR3 bases: TGTGCCAGCAGCCTAACTAGCGGGCGGAACACCGGGGAGCTGTTTTTT.

This rearrangement joins TRBV6-5 to TRBJ2-7, with a possible D match to TRBD1 (6 bases). Trimming stripped 7 bases from V and 9 bases from J, with 13 bases between. Germline lookup yields CDR1 MNHEY and CDR2 SVGAGI. This CDR3 comprises 11 residues. The CDR3 DNA follows: TGTGCCAGCATCTTCCGGGACACGCAGTACTTC. Amino acid sequence: CASIFRDTQYF.

The chain has TRBV10-3 and TRBJ2-5; the match to TRBD2 covers 15 bases. With 5 bases clipped from V and 3 bases from J, the junction kept 4 bases outside the gene matches. Germline lookup yields CDR1 ENHRY and CDR2 SYGVKD. The length of the CDR3 is 16 residues. DNA of the CDR3: TGTGCCATCAGTAAGGGACTAGCGGGGGGAGAAGAGACCCAGTACTTC. Translation gives CAISKGLAGGEETQYF.

The chain uses TRBV10-3 and TRBJ2-3; unclear D gene. This CDR3 comprises 15 residues. With 4 bases removed from V and 4 bases from J, the gap between germline ends came to 15 bases. Looked up from germline, CDR1 is ENHRY and CDR2 is SYGVKD. The CDR3: CAISAETRGPDTQYF. Written as DNA, the CDR3 is TGTGCCATCAGTGCGGAGACTCGTGGGCCAGATACGCAGTATTTT.

CDR3 residues: CASRAAGGWDTEAFF. The CDR3 nucleotides are TGTGCCAGCAGAGCGGCGGGGGGCTGGGACACTGAAGCTTTCTTT. The chain uses TRBV5-8 and TRBJ1-1, with D possibly being TRBD1 (6 bases). The CDR3 consists of 15 residues. V shed 5 bases and J shed 3 bases, with 17 bases lying between them. Germline lookup yields CDR1 SGHTS and CDR2 YDEGEE.

This clone was recorded only once. The rearrangement uses TRBV12-3 or TRBV12-4 and TRBJ2-3; the D gene could be TRBD1 or TRBD2 (5 bases each). The CDR3 is 13 residues long. Trimming took 8 bases from V and 0 from J, leaving 9 bases between them. CDR3 loop: CASLGDSTDTQYF. DNA of the CDR3: TGTGCCAGCTTGGGGGACAGCACAGATACGCAGTATTTT.

The V call is TRBV6-5, the J call TRBJ1-2, with D perhaps matching TRBD1 (6 bases). The CDR3 runs 15 residues. V lost 5 bases to trimming and J lost 0 bases, with 13 bases between them. Germline assignment: CDR1 MNHEY and CDR2 SVGAGI. The CDR3, as DNA: TGTGCCAGCAGTCTACTGGACAGTGCTAACTATGGCTACACCTTC. It yields the protein CASSLLDSANYGYTF.

The chain has TRBV21-1 and TRBJ1-3. TRBV21-1 is classified as a pseudogene. The CDR3 has 15 amino acids. The CDR3 loop is CASHRGGLAGNTIYF. In DNA, the CDR3 is TGTGCCAGCCACAGAGGGGGGCTGGCTGGAAACACCATATATTTT.

V gene TRBV11-2 combines with J gene TRBJ1-2; D unresolved. V lost 5 bases, J lost 3 bases, and 19 bases lay in between. Germline lookup yields CDR1 SGHAT and CDR2 FQNNGV. The CDR3 has 16 residues. For the CDR3, the DNA is TGTGCCAGCAGCCCCGTGCGGTATAGGGAAGACTATGGCTACACCTTC. Its protein product is CASSPVRYREDYGYTF.

The chain has TRBV4-3 and TRBJ2-1; no definite D call. CDR1 is LGHNA and CDR2 is YSLEER in the germline V gene. Trimming removed 0 bases at V and 3 bases at J, with 12 bases between. The CDR3 has 16 residues. CDR3 nucleotide sequence: TGCGCCAGCAGCCAAGATGAGGCGTCTGACTACAATGAGCAGTTCTTC. This translates into CASSQDEASDYNEQFF.

The chain uses TRBV27 and TRBJ2-7; TRBD2 matches 7 bases. With 5 bases clipped from V and 7 bases from J, the junction kept 17 bases outside the gene matches. This CDR3 is built from 16 residues. CDR1 is MNHEY, CDR2 SMNVEV, per germline (reference sequence). The CDR3 coding sequence is TGTGCCAGCAGTAAAACAAGCGGGACCGCCTTTGGGGAGCAGTACTTC. It encodes CASSKTSGTAFGEQYF.

This clone was seen only once. V is TRBV7-2 and J is TRBJ2-1, with 14 bases fitting TRBD2. The germline V gene encodes CDR1 SGHTA and CDR2 FQGNSA. With V trimmed by 2 bases and J by 1 base, 7 bases remained unmatched. The CDR3 is made up of 19 amino acids. The CDR3 nucleotides read TGTGCCAGCAGCTTAACGGGACTAGCGGGGGTACCTTCCTACAATGAGCAGTTCTTC. Protein product: CASSLTGLAGVPSYNEQFF.

The chain recombines TRBV4-3 with TRBJ2-1; 14 positions agree with TRBD2. Germline CDR1 reads LGHNA; CDR2 reads YSLEER. Unmatched junction bases numbered 5, after V lost 4 bases and J lost 9 bases. The CDR3 extends over 15 amino acids. This CDR3 reads CASSPGTSGRSEQFF. In DNA, the CDR3 is TGCGCCAGCAGCCCCGGGACTAGCGGGAGATCTGAGCAGTTCTTC.

This chain links TRBV28 with TRBJ1-5; D might be TRBD1 (5 bases). V shed 6 bases and J shed 0 bases, with 15 bases lying between them. There are 16 residues in the CDR3. Germline V CDR1 and CDR2: MDHEN, SYDVKM. CDR3 sequence: CASSPQGTYSNQPQHF. For the CDR3, the DNA is TGTGCCAGCAGCCCGCAGGGAACTTATAGCAATCAGCCCCAGCATTTT.

Turning to this clone: Because the CDR3's place on the DNA is in doubt, the DNA is left out and the CDR3 is given as listed by TCRdb. The chain carries TRBV21-1 and TRBJ2-5; the DNA was not compared with TRBD2, the D call given in the table. TRBV21-1 is a documented pseudogene. Including both end residues, the CDR3 is 17 amino acids long. This CDR3 reads CASSKWAPGTEQETQYF.

This chain joins TRBV2 and TRBJ2-7; D is unresolved. CDR3 length equals 12 residues. With 4 bases removed from V and 3 bases from J, the gap between germline ends came to 7 bases. Germline values: CDR1 SNHLY, CDR2 FYNNEI. Here the CDR3 DNA reads TGTGCCAGCAGTGGCTGGGGCTACGAGCAGTACTTC. Translation: CASSGWGYEQYF.

This sequence joins TRBV5-1 and TRBJ2-1; TRBD2 is a possible D gene (6 bases). The V gene lost 1 base and the J gene lost 9 bases, with 11 bases spanning the gap. CDR3 length: 13 amino acids. Germline-derived CDR1 and CDR2 are SGHRS and YFSETQ. CDR3 nucleotide sequence: TGCGCCAGCAGCTTGCGCGCGGGACTTGAGCAGTTCTTC. It encodes CASSLRAGLEQFF.

The J gene is TRBJ2-7, the V gene TRBV19, with D possibly called TRBD1 or TRBD2 (5 bases each). This CDR3 is built from 15 residues. CDR1 and CDR2 from the germline V gene are LNHDA and SQIVND (reference sequence). V lost 5 bases, J lost 0 bases, and 14 bases lay in between. The CDR3 nucleotides read TGTGCCAGTAGTCCGCGGGCAGGGCTCTCCTACGAGCAGTACTTC. Protein sequence: CASSPRAGLSYEQYF.

This rearrangement joins TRBV7-6 to TRBJ2-5; a possible D gene is TRBD2 (5 bases). The CDR3 covers 16 residues. Germline assignment: CDR1 SGHVS and CDR2 FNYEAQ. Deletions cut 1 base from V and 1 base from J, with 13 bases between. The CDR3 DNA follows: TGTGCCAGCAGCTTAGGAATACTAGATCTCCAAGAGACCCAGTACTTC. This encodes CASSLGILDLQETQYF.

The rearrangement links TRBV7-8 to TRBJ2-7; D is unresolved. V dropped 3 bases and J dropped 10 bases, with 13 bases sitting between them. Germline V lookup: CDR1 SGHVS, CDR2 FQNEAQ. The CDR3 consists of 12 residues. The CDR3 reads CASSFGPNFQYF. The CDR3 DNA follows: TGTGCCAGCAGCTTTGGTCCTAACTTCCAGTACTTC.

This clone was picked up a small number of times. The chain recombines TRBV23-1 with TRBJ1-5, with 9 bases aligning to TRBD1. TRBV23-1 is filed as an ORF, its function uncertain. The CDR3 has 16 residues. Trimming cost V 2 bases and J 7 bases; bases outside gene matches: 9. In DNA form, the CDR3 reads TGCGCCAGCAGTCAAACCGGGACAGGGAGGACCCAGCCCCAGCATTTT. Residues: CASSQTGTGRTQPQHF.

V gene TRBV11-3 combines with J gene TRBJ2-1, with 8 nucleotides matching TRBD2. With V trimmed by 2 bases and J by 4 bases, 7 bases remained unmatched. CDR1 is SGHNT and CDR2 is YENEEA in the germline V gene. The CDR3 has 16 residues. The CDR3 protein is CASSLWAGGPYNEQFF. In DNA, the CDR3 is TGTGCCAGCAGCTTATGGGCGGGGGGACCATACAATGAGCAGTTCTTC. Supplemented by reference TRBV11-3 and TRBJ2-1, the full variable domain reads EAGVVQSPRYKIIEKKQPVAFWCNPISGHNTLYWYLQNLGQGPELLIRYENEEAVDDSQLPKDRFSAERLKGVDSTLKIQPAELGDSAVYLCASSLWAGGPYNEQFFGPGTRLTVL.

The chain links TRBV19 to TRBJ2-3, with D perhaps matching TRBD1 (6 bases). Germline lookup yields CDR1 LNHDA and CDR2 SQIVND (reference sequence). This CDR3 has 15 amino acids. The V and J ends lost 1 base and 3 bases respectively, with 11 bases between them. The CDR3 reads CASSIARGWTDTQYF. In DNA form, the CDR3 reads TGTGCCAGTAGTATAGCCAGGGGATGGACAGATACGCAGTATTTT. The whole variable domain, remainder taken from reference TRBV19 and TRBJ2-3, is DGGITQSPKYLFRKEGQNVTLSCEQNLNHDAMYWYRQDPGQGLRLIYYSQIVNDFQKGDIAEGYSVSREKKESFPLTVTSAQKNPTAFYLCASSIARGWTDTQYFGPGTRLTVL.

This clone was counted once. This sequence joins TRBV29-1 and TRBJ1-3; TRBD1 might be the D (6 bases). This CDR3 region has 17 residues. Germline V gene sequence: CDR1 SQVTM, CDR2 ANQGSEA. V lost 2 bases and J lost 0, with 17 bases in between. The DNA of the CDR3 is TGCAGCGTTGAAACAGGGACCTTATCCTCCTCTGGAAACACCATATATTTT. Protein product: CSVETGTLSSSGNTIYF. Filled out from reference TRBV29-1 and TRBJ1-3, the complete variable domain reads SAVISQKPSRDICQRGTSLTIQCQVDSQVTMMFWYRQQPGQSLTLIATANQGSEATYESGFVIDKFPISRPNLTFSTLTVSNMSPEDSSIYLCSVETGTLSSSGNTIYFGEGSWLTVV.